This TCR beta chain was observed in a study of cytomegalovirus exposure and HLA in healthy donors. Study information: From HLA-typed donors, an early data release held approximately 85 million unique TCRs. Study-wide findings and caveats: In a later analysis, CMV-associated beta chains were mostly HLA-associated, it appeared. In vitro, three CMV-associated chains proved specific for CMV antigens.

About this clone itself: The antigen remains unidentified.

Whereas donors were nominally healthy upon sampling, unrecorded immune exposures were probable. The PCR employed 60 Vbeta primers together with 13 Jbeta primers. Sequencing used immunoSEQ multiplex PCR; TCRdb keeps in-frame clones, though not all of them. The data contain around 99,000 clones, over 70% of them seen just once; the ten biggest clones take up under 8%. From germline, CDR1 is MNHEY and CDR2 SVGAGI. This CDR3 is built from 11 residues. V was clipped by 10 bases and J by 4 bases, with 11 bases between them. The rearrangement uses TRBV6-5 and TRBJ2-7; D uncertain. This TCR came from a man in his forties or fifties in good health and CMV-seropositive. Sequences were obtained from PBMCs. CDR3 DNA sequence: TGTGCCACCAAGCGAGAGTACGAGCAGTACTTC. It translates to CATKREYEQYF.